The clone carrying this TCR beta chain was seen more than once but under ten times. Antigen: not known. A minimum of 7 million PBMCs was isolated per sample. Through a sample-barcoded 5' primer and a J-beta primer mix, a second PCR was run for roughly 6 to 12 cycles. TCRdb itself ran the 5' RACE reads through MiXCR, one entry per CDR3 protein. The sample shows over 1,500,000 distinct CDR3 sequences, roughly 52% of them seen only once. Per the germline V gene, CDR1 is MNHNS and CDR2 is SASEGT. This CDR3 is built from 14 residues. Trimming removed 0 bases at V and 5 bases at J, with 10 bases between. This record comes from a study of blood T cells in healthy people across ages. Study conclusions and caveats: Not knowing donor CMV status may have confounded expanded clonotype changes. Researchers deemed the diversity estimates from one million T cells underestimates.

Source material: blood. The chain recombines TRBV6-1 with TRBJ2-5, with D uncertain. The sequence was obtained from a woman between 40 and 55 years old in good health. CDR3 in DNA: TGTGCCAGCAGTGAAGCGCGACCGAGGGAGACCCAGTACTTC. Encoded protein: CASSEARPRETQYF.